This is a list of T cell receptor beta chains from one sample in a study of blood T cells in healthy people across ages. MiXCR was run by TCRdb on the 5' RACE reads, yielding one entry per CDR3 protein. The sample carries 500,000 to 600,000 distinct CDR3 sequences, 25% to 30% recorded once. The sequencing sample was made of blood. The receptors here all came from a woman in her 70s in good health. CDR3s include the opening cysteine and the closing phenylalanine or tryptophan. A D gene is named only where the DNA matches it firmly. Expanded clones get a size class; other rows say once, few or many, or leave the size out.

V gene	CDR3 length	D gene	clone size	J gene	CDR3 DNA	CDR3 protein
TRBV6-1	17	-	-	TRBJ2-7	TGTGCCAGCAGCCGCTGGGGCATAATAGCGGACCCCTACGAGCAGTACTTC	CASSRWGIIADPYEQYF
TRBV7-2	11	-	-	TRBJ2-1	TGTGCCAGCACTATTCACAATGAGCAGTTCTTC	CASTIHNEQFF
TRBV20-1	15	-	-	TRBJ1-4	TGCAGTGCTAGAGCCTATGGGGGAAACAATGAAAAACTGTTTTTT	CSARAYGGNNEKLFF
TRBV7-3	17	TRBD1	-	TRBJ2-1	TGTGCCAGCAGCTCTGAAGGACAGGGGCAAACTTACAATGAGCAATTCTTC	CASSSEGQGQTYNEQFF
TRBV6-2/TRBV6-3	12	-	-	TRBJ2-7	TGTGCCAGCAAATACGGGGGAGGACCGCAGTACTTC	CASKYGGGPQYF
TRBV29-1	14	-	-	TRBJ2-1	TGCAGCGTTGACGGGGTGCACTCTTACAATGAGCAGTTCTTC	CSVDGVHSYNEQFF
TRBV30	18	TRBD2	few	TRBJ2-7	TGTGCCTGGAGTTCCCCGGGACTAGCGGGGGGGCGATTCGACGAGCAGTACTTC	CAWSSPGLAGGRFDEQYF
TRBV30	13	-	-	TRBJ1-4	TGTGCCTGGACACAGTCCCTGTACGAAAAACTGTTTTTT	CAWTQSLYEKLFF
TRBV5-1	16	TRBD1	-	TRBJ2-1	TGCGCCAGCAGCGCCCAGGGACAGGGGTACTACAATGAGCAGTTCTTC	CASSAQGQGYYNEQFF
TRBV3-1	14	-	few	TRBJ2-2	TGTGCCAGCAGCCTTGAGGTCAGCACCGGGGAGCTGTTTTTT	CASSLEVSTGELFF
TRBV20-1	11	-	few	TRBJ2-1	TGCAGTGCTGGCGTAGTTAACGAGCAGTTCTTC	CSAGVVNEQFF
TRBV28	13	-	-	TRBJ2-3	TGTGCCGGCAGTTTATCCCTAGGAGATACGCAGTATTTT	CAGSLSLGDTQYF
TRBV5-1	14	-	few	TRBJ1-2	TGCGCCAGCAGCTTGGCGTCTCCAGGCGGTGGCTACACCTTC	CASSLASPGGGYTF
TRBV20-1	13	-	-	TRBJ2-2	TGCAGTGCTAGCCCGGTTGGGTGGGAAGGGCTGTTTTTT	CSASPVGWEGLFF
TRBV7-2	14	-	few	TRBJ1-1	TGTGCCAGCAGCCTCATTCTGGGGAACACTGAAGCTTTCTTT	CASSLILGNTEAFF
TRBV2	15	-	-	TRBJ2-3	TGTGCCAGCAGGGCGTTTAAATCTAGCACAGATACGCAGTATTTT	CASRAFKSSTDTQYF
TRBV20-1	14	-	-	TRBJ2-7	TGCAGTGCTTCACTAGCCACGGGGGACTACGAGCAGTACTTC	CSASLATGDYEQYF
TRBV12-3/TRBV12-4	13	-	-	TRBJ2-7	TGTGCCAGCAGTTTACTGGACAGAAGCGAGCAGTACTTC	CASSLLDRSEQYF
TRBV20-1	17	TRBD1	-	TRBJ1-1	TGCAGTGCTAGAGATCTACGGGCCAGGGGGACGAACACTGAAGCTTTCTTT	CSARDLRARGTNTEAFF
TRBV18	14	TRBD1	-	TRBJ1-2	TGTGCCAGCTCAGAATACAGGGGTAGCTATGGCTACACCTTC	CASSEYRGSYGYTF
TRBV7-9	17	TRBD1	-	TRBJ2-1	TGTGCCAGCAGCTTGGGGACAGGGGAAGGCTCCTACAATGAGCAGTTCTTC	CASSLGTGEGSYNEQFF
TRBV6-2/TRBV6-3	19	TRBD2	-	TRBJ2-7	TGTGCCAGCAGTTTACTCCCGGGACTAGCGGGGGCAAGCTCCTACGAGCAGTACTTC	CASSLLPGLAGASSYEQYF
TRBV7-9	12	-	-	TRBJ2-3	TGTGCCAGCAGTAACTCCCTGGATACGCAGTATTTT	CASSNSLDTQYF
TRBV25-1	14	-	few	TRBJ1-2	TGTGCCAGCAGTGGACCGGGGGGCGATTATGGCTACACCTTC	CASSGPGGDYGYTF
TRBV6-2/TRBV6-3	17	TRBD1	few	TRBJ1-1	TGTGCCAGCAGTTACGGTTCAGGGGGTCCCATGAACACTGAAGCTTTCTTT	CASSYGSGGPMNTEAFF
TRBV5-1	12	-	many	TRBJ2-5	TGCGCCAGCAGCTTGGTAGCAGAGACCCAGTACTTC	CASSLVAETQYF
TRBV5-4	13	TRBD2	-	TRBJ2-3	TGTGCCATTCCGGCGGGGGACACAGATACGCAGTATTTT	CAIPAGDTDTQYF
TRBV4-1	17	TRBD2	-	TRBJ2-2	TGCGCCAGCAGCCAAGTTCGTAGCGGGACCCCCACCGGGGAGCTGTTTTTT	CASSQVRSGTPTGELFF
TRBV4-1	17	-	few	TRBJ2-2	TGCGCCAGCAGCCAAGGATCTGCGCAGCTAAACACCGGGGAGCTGTTTTTT	CASSQGSAQLNTGELFF
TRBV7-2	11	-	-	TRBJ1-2	TGTGCCAGCAGCTCCAGGGGCGGCCACACCTTC	CASSSRGGHTF
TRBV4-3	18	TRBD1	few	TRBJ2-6	TGCGCCAGCAGCCAAGTCCTAACAGGGGCTAGTGGGGCCAACGTCCTGACTTTC	CASSQVLTGASGANVLTF
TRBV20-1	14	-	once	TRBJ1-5	TGCAGTGCTAGAGATGACAGGAACAATCAGCCCCAGCATTTT	CSARDDRNNQPQHF
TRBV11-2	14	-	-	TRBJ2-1	TGTGCCAGCAGTCGTCCGGGAACGGACAATGAGCAGTTCTTC	CASSRPGTDNEQFF
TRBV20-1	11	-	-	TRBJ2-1	TGCAGTGCTAGTATGGGGAATGAGCAGTTCTTC	CSASMGNEQFF
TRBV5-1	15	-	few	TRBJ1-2	TGCGCCAGCAGCTTAAGGTCGGAGGCAGCCTATGGCTACACCTTC	CASSLRSEAAYGYTF
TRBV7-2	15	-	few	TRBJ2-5	TGTGCCAGCAGCTTACTCGGGAGAATCCAAGAGACCCAGTACTTC	CASSLLGRIQETQYF
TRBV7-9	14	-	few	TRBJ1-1	TGTGCCAGCAGCTTATATGGGGGTATCACTGAAGCTTTCTTT	CASSLYGGITEAFF
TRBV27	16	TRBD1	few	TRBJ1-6	TGTGCCAGCAGTTTCCTACCGGGACAGGTATATTCACCCCTCCACTTT	CASSFLPGQVYSPLHF
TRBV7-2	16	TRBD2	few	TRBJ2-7	TGTGCCAGCAGCTTAGAACCGGCGGGGGGGCATTCCGAGCAGTACTTC	CASSLEPAGGHSEQYF
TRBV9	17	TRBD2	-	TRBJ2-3	TGTGCCAGCAGCTCCCTGCCCCTAGCGGGAACCACAGATACGCAGTATTTT	CASSSLPLAGTTDTQYF
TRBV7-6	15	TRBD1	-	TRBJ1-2	TGTGCCAGCAGCCCCTCCTTTGCAGGGGGCTATGGCTACACCTTC	CASSPSFAGGYGYTF
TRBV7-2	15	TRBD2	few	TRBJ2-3	TGTGCCAGCACGGATCGCGGGGGGGTAGGAGATACGCAGTATTTT	CASTDRGGVGDTQYF
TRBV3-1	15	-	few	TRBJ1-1	TGTGCCAGCAGCCAAGGATCAGGATTAAACACTGAAGCTTTCTTT	CASSQGSGLNTEAFF
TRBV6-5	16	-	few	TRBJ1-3	TGTGCCAGCAGTTACAAGGCCAGCTTCTCTGGAAACACCATATATTTT	CASSYKASFSGNTIYF
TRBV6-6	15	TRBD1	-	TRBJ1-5	TGTGCCAGCAGTTTTGGGACAGGGGGCAATCAGCCCCAGCATTTT	CASSFGTGGNQPQHF
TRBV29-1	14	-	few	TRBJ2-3	TGCAGCGTTGTAAGCGGCTCAACCACAGATACGCAGTATTTT	CSVVSGSTTDTQYF
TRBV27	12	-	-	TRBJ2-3	TGTGCCAGCAGTTCAGCGTCTGATACGCAGTATTTT	CASSSASDTQYF
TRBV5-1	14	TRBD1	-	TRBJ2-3	TGCGCCAGCAGCCCGGGACAGGGGGTAGATACGCAGTATTTT	CASSPGQGVDTQYF
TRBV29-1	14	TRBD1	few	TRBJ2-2	TGCAGCCCACGGGAGACAGGGGCGGCCGGGGAGCTGTTTTTT	CSPRETGAAGELFF
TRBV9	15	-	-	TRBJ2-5	TGTGCCAGCAGCGTAGGGAGGGCCCGTTGGGAGACCCAGTACTTC	CASSVGRARWETQYF
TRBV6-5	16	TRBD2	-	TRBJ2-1	TGTGCCAGCAGTTACTCCCCGGGACTAGGGTTCAATGAGCAGTTCTTC	CASSYSPGLGFNEQFF
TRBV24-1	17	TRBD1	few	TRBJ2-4	TGTGCCACCAGTGGCCCGAGACAGGGGACGGCCAAAAACATTCAGTACTTC	CATSGPRQGTAKNIQYF
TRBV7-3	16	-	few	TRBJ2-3	TGTGCCAGCAGCCTACAGACACCAGCTAGCACAGATACGCAGTATTTT	CASSLQTPASTDTQYF
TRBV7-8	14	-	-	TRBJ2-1	TGTGCCAGCAGCTTAGATCCCTTGGACTATTCCCAGTTCTTC	CASSLDPLDYSQFF
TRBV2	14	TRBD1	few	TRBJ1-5	TGTGCCAGCAAGGGGACAGGAGCAAATCAGCCCCAGCATTTT	CASKGTGANQPQHF
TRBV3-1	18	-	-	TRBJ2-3	TGTGCCAGCAGCCAAGAGTTTCCGGGGGGCTCTAGCACAGATACGCAGTATTTT	CASSQEFPGGSSTDTQYF
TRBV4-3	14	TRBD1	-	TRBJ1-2	TGCGCCAGCAGCCAAGACAGGGGGAACTATGGCTACACCTTC	CASSQDRGNYGYTF
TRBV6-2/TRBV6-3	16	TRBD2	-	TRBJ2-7	TGTGCCAGCAGTTACGCTCTCGGGACTAGCGTCTCCGAGCAGTACTTC	CASSYALGTSVSEQYF
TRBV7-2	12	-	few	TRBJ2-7	TGTGCCAGCAGCGCCACCCTTTACGAGCAGTACTTC	CASSATLYEQYF